The source of this T cell receptor (beta chain) is a study of shared clonotypes between healthy human individuals. Whole-study results and caveats: When compared with the clonotypes that were shared by all four sorted-subset donors, the non-shared clonotypes turned out to have lower generation probabilities.

TCRdb's table, derived via immunoSEQ multiplex PCR, lists solely in-frame clones and lacks some. The table lists approximately 2.4 million clones, 90% to 97% of them singletons. Donation came from healthy HIV-negative adults that had no recent acute infections or vaccinations. Into CD45RA+ naive and CD45RA-negative memory subsets, the CD4+ cells were split. About this clone itself: Its antigen is unknown.

Between the trimmed V and J ends, which lost 0 bases and 8 bases, there was a span of 16 bases. Per the germline V gene, CDR1 is SGHDT and CDR2 is YYEEEE. The CDR3 has 15 residues. Sequencing was carried out using naive CD4+ T cells sorted from blood. Described subset: CD45RA+ positively selected. The receptor was isolated from a man aged 18 to 30 in good health. V usage is TRBV5-6 and J usage is TRBJ2-3, with TRBD2 as a possible D gene (5 bases). The CDR3 is CASSLAITRRGTQYF. The DNA of the CDR3 is TGTGCCAGCAGCTTGGCCATAACACGACGGGGTACGCAGTATTTT.